The entry below gives a single TCR beta chain sequence along with its context. This clone was observed once. What antigen it recognizes has not been identified. No much larger clone exists at a distance of one base, and base qualities are not known. The protocol used for the library was the immunoSEQ multiplex PCR assay. In its TCRdb copy, this immuneACCESS table keeps in-frame sequences only and misses some clones. Where compared with another copy, unresolved V genes explain less than half of these, and the others have no known cause. The sample includes some 130,000 clones, with approximately 90% observed a single time. The ten top clones hold about 2.7% of the sample. V ends up 6 bases short and J 6 bases short, with an unmatched junction base count of 3. The cysteine opens and the phenylalanine closes a CDR3 of 14 amino acids. Of the read, only the CDR3 DNA is kept; its 42 bases are in frame from base 1. The germline V gene specifies MNHEY as CDR1 and SVGAGI as CDR2.

The source of the sample is a study of control samples from healthy donors and cancer patients (dated by TCRdb to about 2020). The chain joins TRBV6-5 to TRBJ1-6; TRBD1 aligns with 9 central bases. This receptor was obtained from a man aged 35 to 55 in good health. The sequenced sample consisted of blood. The CDR3 has the sequence CASRTTGGNSPLHF. The DNA is as follows: TGTGCCAGCAGAACGACAGGGGGTAATTCACCCCTCCACTTT.